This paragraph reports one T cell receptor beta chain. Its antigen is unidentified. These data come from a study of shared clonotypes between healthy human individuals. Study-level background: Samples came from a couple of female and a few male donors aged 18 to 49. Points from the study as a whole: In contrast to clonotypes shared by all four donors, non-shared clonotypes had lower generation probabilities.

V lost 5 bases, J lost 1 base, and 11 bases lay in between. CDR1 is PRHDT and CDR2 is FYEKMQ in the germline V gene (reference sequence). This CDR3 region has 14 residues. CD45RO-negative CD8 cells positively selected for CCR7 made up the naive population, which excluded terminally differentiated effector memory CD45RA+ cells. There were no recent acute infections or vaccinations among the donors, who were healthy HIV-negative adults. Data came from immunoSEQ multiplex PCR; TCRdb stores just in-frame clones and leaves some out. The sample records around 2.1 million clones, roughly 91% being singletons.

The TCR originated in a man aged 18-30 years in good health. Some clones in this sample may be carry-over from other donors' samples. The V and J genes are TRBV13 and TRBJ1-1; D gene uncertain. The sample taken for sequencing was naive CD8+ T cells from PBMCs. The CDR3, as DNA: TGTGCCAGCAGCAAAAGGGCGACGAACACTGAAGCTTTCTTT. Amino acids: CASSKRATNTEAFF.